The 24 T cell receptor beta chains listed next were all sequenced from one sample in a study of shared clonotypes between healthy human individuals. Positive CCR7 selection of CD45RO-negative cells yielded the naive CD8 cells, and terminally differentiated effector memory CD45RA+ cells were excluded. Data came from immunoSEQ multiplex PCR; TCRdb stores just in-frame clones and leaves some out. The profile shows about 590,000 clones, about 95% of them singletons. The sequenced sample was naive CD8+ T cells sorted from blood. These receptors originate from a woman in her 30s in good health.

J is TRBJ2-7 and V is TRBV13, with 8 nucleotides matching TRBD2. Per the germline V gene, CDR1 is PRHDT and CDR2 is FYEKMQ (reference sequence). J gave up 1 base and V 4 bases, and 6 bases lay outside the gene matches. This CDR3 contains 15 residues. DNA of the CDR3: TGTGCCAGCAGCTGGAGCGGGAGTAGGTCCTACGAGCAGTACTTC. Amino acid sequence: CASSWSGSRSYEQYF.

This chain links TRBV25-1 with TRBJ2-3; TRBD1 might be the D (6 bases). The germline V and J ends were trimmed by 3 bases and 4 bases, with 11 bases remaining between them. CDR1 and CDR2 from the germline V gene are MGHDK and SYGVNS. The CDR3 contains 14 residues. The CDR3 is CASSEAQGPDTQYF. The CDR3 DNA reads as TGTGCCAGCAGTGAGGCCCAGGGGCCAGATACGCAGTATTTT.

V and J are TRBV9 and TRBJ2-3; D may correspond to TRBD1 or TRBD2 (5 bases each). V lost 0 bases, J lost 5 bases, and 19 bases lay in between. Germline V gene sequence: CDR1 SGDLS, CDR2 YYNGEE. This CDR3 has 17 amino acids. The CDR3 region is CASSVDGSVWGIDTQYF. CDR3 bases: TGTGCCAGCAGCGTAGATGGCAGCGTGTGGGGGATAGATACGCAGTATTTT.

The chain has TRBV15 and TRBJ2-7; 12 nucleotides agree with TRBD2. This CDR3 has 15 amino acids. Germline CDR1 and CDR2: LNHNV and YYDKDF (reference sequence). V was clipped by 7 bases and J by 5 bases; unmatched bases: 9. Written as DNA, the CDR3 is TGTGCCACCACATCTGGGCTAGCGGGAGGGGACGAGCAGTACTTC. This sequence encodes CATTSGLAGGDEQYF.

The J gene is TRBJ2-2, the V gene TRBV27, with TRBD1 identical over 12 bases. This CDR3 region has 16 residues. Germline V gives CDR1 MNHEY, CDR2 SMNVEV (reference sequence). J gave up 8 bases and V 5 bases, and 9 bases lay outside the gene matches. CDR3 DNA: TGTGCCAGCAGTCTGGGGACAGGGGGCCTCAATGGGGAGCTGTTTTTT. Translation gives CASSLGTGGLNGELFF.

This chain joins TRBV7-7 and TRBJ2-7; no firm D call. Germline V gene data show CDR1 as SSHAT and CDR2 as FNYEAQ (reference sequence). Trimming shortened V by 9 bases and J by 5 bases, and 14 bases separated the two germline ends. This CDR3 region has 12 residues. Here the CDR3 reads CASTDAWNEQYF. The DNA of the CDR3 is TGTGCCAGTACCGACGCGTGGAACGAGCAGTACTTC.

V usage is TRBV28 and J usage is TRBJ1-5; D call uncertain. The ends were cut back, 3 bases at V and 6 bases at J, with 9 bases in the middle. CDR1 MDHEN and CDR2 SYDVKM come from the germline V gene. The CDR3 contains 13 residues. The CDR3 sequence is CASSFPGGQPQHF. CDR3 bases: TGTGCCAGCAGTTTTCCGGGAGGTCAGCCCCAGCATTTT.

This clone was detected once. The CDR3 sequence: CASSPKGTRYEQYF. The CDR3 DNA reads as TGTGCCAGCAGTCCCAAGGGGACCCGCTACGAGCAGTACTTC. This sequence joins TRBV28 and TRBJ2-7; D is perhaps TRBD1 or TRBD2 (5 bases each). In germline, CDR1 is MDHEN, CDR2 SYDVKM. This CDR3 is built from 14 residues. V lost 5 bases and J lost 3, with 14 bases in between.

As to this clone: Within the sample, other DNA sequences also encode this same CDR3. V usage is TRBV29-1 and J usage is TRBJ1-1; no firm D call. This CDR3 has 10 residues. CDR1 is SQVTM and CDR2 is ANQGSEA in the germline V gene. Trimming shortened V by 4 bases and J by 4 bases, and 4 bases separated the two germline ends. As DNA, the CDR3 is TGCAGCGTTGGGGGCACTGAAGCTTTCTTT. It specifies CSVGGTEAFF.

The chain carries TRBV5-4 and TRBJ2-3, with D possibly matching TRBD2 (5 bases). V lost 2 bases to trimming and J lost 0 bases, with 7 bases between them. This CDR3 is 14 amino acids long. Germline CDR1 and CDR2: SGHNT and YYREEE (reference sequence). CDR3 in DNA: TGTGCCAGCAGCTTCACGGGAAGCACAGATACGCAGTATTTT. It translates to CASSFTGSTDTQYF. Supplemented by reference TRBV5-4 and TRBJ2-3, the full variable domain reads ETGVTQSPTHLIKTRGQQVTLRCSSQSGHNTVSWYQQALGQGPQFIFQYYREEENGRGNFPPRFSGLQFPNYSSELNVNALELDDSALYLCASSFTGSTDTQYFGPGTRLTVL.

V is TRBV5-4 and J is TRBJ2-7; D gene ambiguous. The CDR3 has 14 residues. V was pared by 0 bases and J by 1 base, with 8 bases between. Germline assignment: CDR1 SGHNT and CDR2 YYREEE (reference sequence). CDR3 sequence reads: CASSLGDPSYEQYF. The CDR3 region has the DNA TGTGCCAGCAGCTTGGGAGACCCATCCTACGAGCAGTACTTC.

V gene TRBV7-9 combines with J gene TRBJ2-5; D remains unclear. The J call could be wrong; TRBJ2-7 is a better fit for the DNA end. The CDR3 loop spans 11 amino acids. CDR1 and CDR2 (germline): SEHNR, FQNEAQ (reference sequence). The CDR3 reads CASSPNHEQYF. For the CDR3, the DNA is TGTGCCAGCAGCCCCAACCACGAGCAGTACTTC.

CDR3 DNA sequence: TGTGCCAGCAGTTTAATCTTGGCGGGAGGTTTCAATGAGCAGTTCTTC. It translates to CASSLILAGGFNEQFF. The rearrangement uses TRBV27 and TRBJ2-1; TRBD2 matches at 8 bases. Germline V CDR1 and CDR2: MNHEY, SMNVEV (reference sequence). The trim removed 2 bases at V and 6 bases at J, leaving 9 bases unmatched. The CDR3 runs to 16 residues.

There are a few counts of this clone. This chain links TRBV2 with TRBJ1-1; tentative D call: TRBD1 (6 bases). This CDR3 has 14 amino acids. V lost 9 bases and J 1 base, leaving 15 bases between the germline ends. Per the germline V gene, CDR1 is SNHLY and CDR2 is FYNNEI. CDR3 residues: CARQKDRSNTEAFF. CDR3 coding DNA: TGTGCCAGACAGAAGGACAGATCGAACACTGAAGCTTTCTTT.

The chain has TRBV5-6 and TRBJ2-2; D gene ambiguous. Trimming cost V 0 bases and J 6 bases, with 9 bases left between them. The CDR3 is 14 residues long. Per germline, CDR1 SGHDT and CDR2 YYEEEE. The chain's CDR3 is CASSLAPVAGELFF. CDR3 DNA: TGTGCCAGCAGCTTGGCCCCGGTCGCCGGGGAGCTGTTTTTT. The whole variable domain, remainder taken from reference TRBV5-6 and TRBJ2-2, is DAGVTQSPTHLIKTRGQQVTLRCSPKSGHDTVSWYQQALGQGPQFIFQYYEEEERQRGNFPDRFSGHQFPNYSSELNVNALLLGDSALYLCASSLAPVAGELFFGEGSRLTVL.

This clone was seen a single time. The chain employs TRBV29-1 and TRBJ1-4, with unresolved D. CDR1 is SQVTM and CDR2 is ANQGSEA in the germline V gene. The CDR3 is made up of 13 amino acids. The ends were cut back, 3 bases at V and 8 bases at J, with 13 bases in the middle. DNA for the CDR3: TGCAGCGTTGAGGTGGAGTCTGTGGAAAAACTGTTTTTT. This sequence encodes CSVEVESVEKLFF.

The chain links TRBV9 to TRBJ2-7; D unresolved. The CDR3 totals 14 residues. Germline V gives CDR1 SGDLS, CDR2 YYNGEE. V dropped 3 bases and J dropped 6 bases, with 16 bases sitting between them. DNA of the CDR3: TGTGCCAGCAGCGCGGATCGTAGGGCTGGCGAGCAGTACTTC. Translating gives CASSADRRAGEQYF.

The chain has TRBV5-1 and TRBJ2-1, with 10 bases matching TRBD2. This CDR3 contains 16 residues. From germline, CDR1 is SGHRS and CDR2 YFSETQ. Trimming removed 4 bases from V and 8 bases from J; junction bases left unmatched: 12. The CDR3 reads CASSPTIAGGPDEQFF. CDR3 in DNA: TGCGCCAGCAGCCCAACAATAGCGGGAGGTCCAGATGAGCAGTTCTTC.

The genes are TRBV5-4 and TRBJ2-5; D is uncertain. Trimming shortened V by 2 bases and J by 5 bases, and 19 bases separated the two germline ends. The germline gives CDR1 SGHNT, CDR2 YYREEE (reference sequence). CDR3 length equals 16 residues. The CDR3 is CASSFPDRAQDETQYF. The DNA for the CDR3 is TGTGCCAGCAGCTTCCCTGACCGGGCTCAGGATGAGACCCAGTACTTC.

The chain links TRBV7-9 to TRBJ2-6, with no clear D. The CDR3 is made up of 17 amino acids. V was shortened by 1 base and J by 4 bases, with 14 bases between the two germline ends. Germline assignment: CDR1 SEHNR and CDR2 FQNEAQ (reference sequence). The DNA for the CDR3 is TGTGCCAGCAGCTTAGTAGCCCCGCGAGGAGGGGCCAACGTCCTGACTTTC. Protein sequence: CASSLVAPRGGANVLTF.

This clone was seen a single time. The J gene is TRBJ2-5, the V gene TRBV11-2, with 8 positions matching TRBD1. The DNA end lines up better with TRBJ2-7; the J call may be wrong. The CDR3 covers 14 residues. CDR1 is SGHAT and CDR2 is FQNNGV in the germline V gene. The DNA for the CDR3 is TGTGCCAGCAGCTTAGCCAGGGGGCTTAACGAGCAGTACTTC. It translates to CASSLARGLNEQYF.

This chain links TRBV5-1 with TRBJ1-5; 8 bases are shared with TRBD1. Germline V gene lookup returns CDR1 SGHRS and CDR2 YFSETQ. The CDR3 length is 15 residues. The V gene end was trimmed by 7 bases and the J gene end by 3 bases; junction bases not matched to a gene: 9. The CDR3 nucleotides are TGCGCCAGCGGGCCGACAGGGGCCAACAATCAGCCCCAGCATTTT. It specifies CASGPTGANNQPQHF.

The genes are TRBV13 and TRBJ2-4, with D perhaps matching TRBD1 or TRBD2 (5 bases each). The length of the CDR3 is 14 residues. V was trimmed by 5 bases and J by 5 bases, leaving 13 bases between them. Germline CDR1 and CDR2: PRHDT and FYEKMQ (reference sequence). In DNA, the CDR3 is TGTGCCAGCAGCCAGGGCCGGGACGAAAACATTCAGTACTTC. Translation: CASSQGRDENIQYF. Drawing the rest from reference TRBV13 and TRBJ2-4, the complete variable domain is AAGVIQSPRHLIKEKRETATLKCYPIPRHDTVYWYQQGPGQDPQFLISFYEKMQSDKGSIPDRFSAQQFSDYHSELNMSSLELGDSALYFCASSQGRDENIQYFGAGTRLSVL.

This CDR3 is CASSLLRGAETQYF. DNA for the CDR3: TGTGCCAGCAGTTTATTGAGAGGGGCAGAGACCCAGTACTTC. The gene calls are TRBV28 and TRBJ2-5, with D perhaps assigned TRBD1 or TRBD2 (5 bases each). CDR1 MDHEN and CDR2 SYDVKM come from the germline V gene. With 1 base removed from V and 4 bases from J, the gap between germline ends came to 10 bases. The CDR3 length is 14 residues.